These 21 T cell receptor beta chains originate from one sample sequenced in a study of cytomegalovirus exposure and HLA in healthy donors. The study ran its PCR with 60 Vbeta and 13 Jbeta primers. Generated by immunoSEQ multiplex PCR, the TCRdb table keeps only in-frame clones and is missing some. The sample includes 70,000 to 75,000 clones, 60% to 80% seen only once; the top ten take around an eighth. Sequenced material: PBMCs. These receptors came from a middle-aged woman in good health and CMV-seropositive.

The rearrangement uses TRBV27 and TRBJ1-1, with no clear D. The V gene lost 6 bases and the J gene lost 4 bases, with 9 bases spanning the gap. The germline V gene has CDR1 MNHEY and CDR2 SMNVEV (reference sequence). The CDR3 sequence is 12 residues long. CDR3 loop: CASRKYSTEAFF. For the CDR3, the DNA is TGTGCCAGCAGGAAATATAGCACTGAAGCTTTCTTT.

The chain employs TRBV18 and TRBJ1-3; D is unclear. The ends were cut back, 3 bases at V and 5 bases at J, with 11 bases in the middle. Germline assignment: CDR1 KGHSH and CDR2 LQKENI. The length of the CDR3 is 14 residues. Here the CDR3 DNA reads TGTGCCAGCTCACCCCTACTCCCGAGAAACACCATATATTTT. Its protein is CASSPLLPRNTIYF. Drawing the rest from reference TRBV18 and TRBJ1-3, the complete variable domain is NAGVMQNPRHLVRRRGQEARLRCSPMKGHSHVYWYRQLPEEGLKFMVYLQKENIIDESGMPKERFSAEFPKEGPSILRIQQVVRGDSAAYFCASSPLLPRNTIYFGEGSWLTVV.

This clone has only one observation. This rearrangement joins TRBV9 to TRBJ2-5, with 10 bases aligning to TRBD2. Germline-derived CDR1 and CDR2 are SGDLS and YYNGEE. The V gene end was trimmed by 3 bases and the J gene end by 2 bases; junction bases not matched to a gene: 7. The CDR3 loop spans 16 amino acids. CDR3 residues: CASSAASGGVQETQYF. Written as DNA, the CDR3 is TGTGCCAGCAGCGCAGCTAGCGGGGGTGTGCAAGAGACCCAGTACTTC.

The chain is built from TRBV2 and TRBJ2-1; D not certain. CDR3 length: 11 residues. Trimming removed 7 bases at V and 1 base at J, with 2 bases between. Germline-derived CDR1 and CDR2 are SNHLY and FYNNEI. For the CDR3, the DNA is TGTGCCAGCACTTCCTACAATGAGCAGTTCTTC. Translated, it gives CASTSYNEQFF.

The table lists this clone with a few counts. V usage is TRBV21-1 and J usage is TRBJ2-1; TRBD2 was called by the table and not checked on the DNA. TRBV21-1 is labeled a pseudogene. This CDR3 comprises 16 residues. CDR3 sequence reads: CASSKMGFGGTNEQFF. The CDR3 DNA is TGTGCCAGCAGCAAAATGGGGTTTGGAGGGACCAATGAGCAGTTCTTC.

This clone was picked up one time. The V gene is TRBV4-2, the J gene TRBJ2-3; TRBD1 matches at 9 bases. CDR3 length: 15 amino acids. Germline lookup yields CDR1 LGHNA and CDR2 YNFKEQ. With 6 bases clipped from V and 4 bases from J, the junction kept 8 bases outside the gene matches. CDR3 DNA: TGTGCCAGCAGTGCTAAGGACAGGGGCCCAGATACGCAGTATTTT. Amino acid sequence: CASSAKDRGPDTQYF.

This chain joins TRBV18 and TRBJ2-7; D call uncertain. Trimming took off 2 bases at V and 2 bases at J, with 7 bases between the two ends. This CDR3 contains 13 residues. Germline V CDR1 and CDR2: KGHSH, LQKENI. CDR3 loop: CASSPATAYEQYF. CDR3 nucleotide sequence: TGTGCCAGCTCACCAGCAACAGCCTACGAGCAGTACTTC. The full variable domain, with the rest looked up from reference TRBV18 and TRBJ2-7, is NAGVMQNPRHLVRRRGQEARLRCSPMKGHSHVYWYRQLPEEGLKFMVYLQKENIIDESGMPKERFSAEFPKEGPSILRIQQVVRGDSAAYFCASSPATAYEQYFGPGTRLTVT.

J is TRBJ2-7 and V is TRBV4-1; D is uncertain. The V end was cut by 1 base, the J end by 2 bases, with 9 bases between. From germline, CDR1 is MGHRA and CDR2 YSYEKL. The CDR3 covers 14 residues. Here the CDR3 reads CASSQGRPTYEQYF. In DNA, the CDR3 is TGCGCCAGCAGCCAAGGCAGGCCAACCTACGAGCAGTACTTC.

The chain is built from TRBV5-1 and TRBJ2-3, with D possibly matching TRBD2 (7 bases). From germline, CDR1 is SGHRS and CDR2 YFSETQ. The CDR3 consists of 17 residues. The ends were cut back, 2 bases at V and 2 bases at J, with 18 bases in the middle. In DNA, the CDR3 is TGCGCCAGCAGCTTTTTGGGCGGGGGCCCCTACACAGATACGCAGTATTTT. Translated: CASSFLGGGPYTDTQYF.

This clone was observed a few times. This rearrangement joins TRBV9 to TRBJ1-1; 10 nucleotides align to TRBD1. J lost 3 bases, V lost 7 bases, and 9 bases had no gene match. CDR1 SGDLS and CDR2 YYNGEE come from the germline V gene. The CDR3 is 15 amino acids. The CDR3 DNA follows: TGTGCCAGCTCCCCCGGACAGGGGGGGCACACTGAAGCTTTCTTT. Protein: CASSPGQGGHTEAFF.

The CDR3 DNA reads as TGTGCCAGCAGCAAGGGGGTATCACCCCTCCACTTT. Protein sequence: CASSKGVSPLHF. The chain joins TRBV25-1 to TRBJ1-6, with D perhaps TRBD1 (6 bases). This CDR3 has 12 residues. Trimming took 6 bases from V and 10 from J, leaving 10 bases between them. The germline V gene has CDR1 MGHDK and CDR2 SYGVNS.

This chain uses TRBV7-9 with TRBJ1-3; D call uncertain. The V and J ends lost 4 bases and 0 bases respectively, with 13 bases between them. This CDR3 has 16 residues. The germline gives CDR1 SEHNR, CDR2 FQNEAQ (reference sequence). The CDR3 coding sequence is TGTGCCAGCAGCTCTGGGGAGAGAAGCTCTGGAAACACCATATATTTT. Protein sequence: CASSSGERSSGNTIYF.

This chain uses TRBV7-9 with TRBJ2-3; TRBD2 matches 9 bases. Germline V gene sequence: CDR1 SEHNR, CDR2 FQNEAQ (reference sequence). This CDR3 region has 17 residues. With V trimmed by 1 base and J by 2 bases, 7 bases remained unmatched. CDR3 region: CASSLGERGAFTDTQYF. The CDR3 region has the DNA TGTGCCAGCAGCTTAGGCGAGCGGGGGGCCTTCACAGATACGCAGTATTTT.

The chain carries TRBV30 and TRBJ1-2, with D uncertain. CDR3 length equals 13 residues. Trimming took off 3 bases at V and 1 base at J, with 9 bases between the two ends. Germline CDR1 reads GTSNPN; CDR2 reads SVGIG (reference sequence). The CDR3, as DNA: TGTGCCTGGAGGGAGTCGGGTAACTATGGCTACACCTTC. This sequence encodes CAWRESGNYGYTF.

The V and J genes are TRBV10-3 and TRBJ2-1; D may be TRBD2 (6 bases). The CDR3 has 16 residues. The germline V gene has CDR1 ENHRY and CDR2 SYGVKD. V was shortened by 2 bases and J by 2 bases, with 13 bases between the two germline ends. CDR3 region: CAISEKRRLAYNEQFF. The CDR3 nucleotides read TGTGCCATCAGTGAGAAGCGGAGACTAGCCTACAATGAGCAGTTCTTC.

On this clone itself: Other DNA sequences in this sample translate to the same CDR3. The V and J genes are TRBV11-2 and TRBJ1-2, with a weak D call TRBD1 (5 bases). V lost 0 bases and J 1 base, leaving 6 bases between the germline ends. The V gene's germline CDR1 is SGHAT and CDR2 FQNNGV. The CDR3 has 14 residues. The CDR3 DNA reads as TGTGCCAGCAGCTTAGACAGGGTTAACTATGGCTACACCTTC. Protein sequence: CASSLDRVNYGYTF. The entire variable domain, with the rest obtained from reference TRBV11-2 and TRBJ1-2, is as follows: EAGVAQSPRYKIIEKRQSVAFWCNPISGHATLYWYQQILGQGPKLLIQFQNNGVVDDSQLPKDRFSAERLKGVDSTLKIQPAKLEDSAVYLCASSLDRVNYGYTFGSGTRLTVV.

This clone was seen just once. With only one base between it and a far larger clone, this is likely a read error. The chain couples TRBV6-1 to TRBJ2-3, with 12 bases identical to TRBD2. Losses at the gene ends were 6 bases for V and 1 base for J; bases not matched to a gene: 2. The germline CDR1 and CDR2 sequences are MNHNS and SASEGT. This CDR3 has 15 residues. CDR3 coding DNA: TGTGCCAGCAGCCGACTAGCGGGGGGCACAGATACGCAGTATTTT. Translating gives CASSRLAGGTDTQYF.

The chain is built from TRBV9 and TRBJ2-7; 8 positions agree with TRBD2. The junction had 2 bases not matched to a gene; V was cut back by 0 bases and J by 3 bases. The CDR3 has 14 amino acids. Germline V gene data show CDR1 as SGDLS and CDR2 as YYNGEE. The CDR3 nucleotides are TGTGCCAGCAGCGTAGGAGCGGGGGACTACGAGCAGTACTTC. Translation gives CASSVGAGDYEQYF.

This chain's CDR3 is CASSLRSYNEQFF. The CDR3 DNA reads as TGTGCCAGCAGCTTACGGTCATACAATGAGCAGTTCTTC. The rearrangement uses TRBV13 and TRBJ2-1; D is ambiguous. The V end lost 2 bases, the J end lost 4 bases, and 6 bases lay between the germline ends. CDR3 length equals 13 residues. The germline gives CDR1 PRHDT, CDR2 FYEKMQ (reference sequence).

The chain combines TRBV19 with TRBJ1-6; TRBD1 aligns across 9 bases. V dropped 5 bases and J dropped 7; count of bases not matched to a gene: 6. Per the germline V gene, CDR1 is LNHDA and CDR2 is SQIVND (reference sequence). This CDR3 region has 15 residues. CDR3: CASSLGTGWNSPLHF. Here the CDR3 DNA reads TGTGCCAGTAGTCTTGGGACAGGGTGGAATTCACCCCTCCACTTT.

The chain couples TRBV29-1 to TRBJ2-5, with 7 nucleotides matching TRBD1. Germline V gene data show CDR1 as SQVTM and CDR2 as ANQGSEA. The CDR3 spans 12 residues. Unmatched junction bases numbered 0, after V lost 3 bases and J lost 2 bases. This CDR3 reads CSVDRGQETQYF. As DNA, the CDR3 is TGCAGCGTTGACAGGGGGCAAGAGACCCAGTACTTC.